These T cell receptor beta chains were read from a single sample in a study of glioma-infiltrating T cells after dendritic cell vaccination. Profiled with immunoSEQ multiplex PCR; TCRdb holds only in-frame clones, not every one. The sample contains tens of thousands of clones, 85% of which appear only once. The sample in question was blood, obtained after dendritic cell vaccination. The receptors shown here come from a human donor with glioblastoma. CDR3s include the opening cysteine and the closing phenylalanine or tryptophan. D genes are given only for firm matches. Clone size is stated in some rows and not others, as once, few, many or a class when expanded.

size	V	J	D	CDR3	DNA
.	TRBV28	TRBJ2-3	TRBD2	CASSQGGLGVLYF	TGTGCCAGCAGCCAAGGTGGACTAGGAGTTTTGTATTTT
.	TRBV7-6	TRBJ2-3	.	CASSLEAISDTQYF	TGTGCCAGCAGCTTAGAAGCAATCTCGGATACGCAGTATTTT
once	TRBV5-6	TRBJ2-5	TRBD2	CASSPRSGRGGQETQYF	TGTGCCAGCAGCCCCAGAAGTGGTCGGGGGGGCCAAGAGACCCAGTACTTC
.	TRBV2	TRBJ1-5	.	CASSRQGGYSNQPQHF	TGTGCCAGCAGTAGACAAGGAGGGTATAGCAATCAGCCCCAGCATTTT
.	TRBV5-1	TRBJ2-7	TRBD1	CASSARDRDYEQYF	TGCGCCAGCAGCGCCCGGGACAGGGACTACGAGCAGTACTTC
.	TRBV10-1	TRBJ1-5	TRBD1	CASSESQGDKPQHF	TGCGCCAGCAGTGAGTCCCAGGGGGATAAGCCCCAGCATTTT
.	TRBV5-1	TRBJ2-2	.	CASSLGAYTGELFF	TGCGCCAGCAGCTTGGGGGCGTACACCGGGGAGCTGTTTTTT
.	TRBV25-1	TRBJ2-6	.	CASSDNGSGANVLTF	TGTGCCAGCAGTGACAACGGCTCTGGGGCCAACGTCCTGACTTTC
.	TRBV9	TRBJ2-1	.	CASTLSGEVYNEQFF	TGTGCCAGCACTCTTAGTGGCGAGGTCTACAATGAGCAGTTCTTC
.	TRBV30	TRBJ2-7	TRBD1	CAWSGETGAYEQYF	TGTGCCTGGAGTGGAGAGACAGGGGCCTACGAGCAGTACTTC
.	TRBV12-5	TRBJ1-3	TRBD1	CASGTGSSGNTIYF	TGTGCTAGTGGGACAGGGAGCTCTGGAAACACCATATATTTT
.	TRBV5-1	TRBJ1-2	TRBD1	CASSLDRGQGYTF	TGCGCCAGCAGCTTGGACAGGGGGCAGGGCTACACCTTC
.	TRBV27	TRBJ1-2	.	CASSLARQERDGYTF	TGTGCCAGCAGTTTGGCCCGACAGGAAAGGGATGGCTACACCTTC
.	TRBV4-1	TRBJ1-5	.	CASSQEGHGLNQPQHF	TGCGCCAGCAGCCAAGAGGGACATGGGCTGAATCAGCCCCAGCATTTT
few	TRBV11-1	TRBJ1-4	TRBD1	CASIGWWDRIITNEKLFF	TGTGCCAGCATTGGGTGGTGGGACAGGATTATAACTAATGAAAAACTGTTTTTT
.	TRBV2	TRBJ1-1	TRBD1	CASSLRQGWTEAFF	TGTGCCAGCAGCCTCCGACAGGGGTGGACTGAAGCTTTCTTT
.	TRBV5-1	TRBJ2-3	.	CASSLVWDMSTDTQYF	TGCGCCAGCAGCTTGGTGTGGGACATGAGCACAGATACGCAGTATTTT
.	TRBV19	TRBJ2-1	.	CASSMGVGGWNEQFF	TGTGCCAGTAGTATGGGGGTTGGGGGGTGGAATGAGCAGTTCTTC
.	TRBV9	TRBJ1-1	TRBD1	CASSVSQADRGTEAFF	TGTGCCAGCAGCGTATCCCAAGCGGACAGGGGAACTGAAGCTTTCTTT
.	TRBV2	TRBJ1-2	TRBD1	CASSELDRGDYGYTF	TGTGCCAGCAGTGAATTGGACAGGGGGGACTATGGCTACACCTTC
.	TRBV5-4	TRBJ2-6	TRBD1	CASSLDRQGKAGANVLTF	TGTGCCAGCAGCTTGGACCGACAGGGAAAGGCTGGGGCCAACGTCCTGACTTTC
.	TRBV27	TRBJ1-4	TRBD1	CASSTRTGTNEKLFF	TGTGCCAGCAGTACAAGGACAGGGACTAATGAAAAACTGTTTTTT
.	TRBV5-4	TRBJ2-5	TRBD2	CASSPRGLAGGLETQYF	TGTGCCAGCAGCCCCCGAGGACTAGCGGGGGGGCTTGAGACCCAGTACTTC
.	TRBV29-1	TRBJ1-1	.	CSVEHRVNTEAFF	TGCAGCGTTGAACACAGAGTGAACACTGAAGCTTTCTTT
.	TRBV7-6	TRBJ2-2	TRBD2	CASSGTGLGVSGELFF	TGTGCCAGCAGCGGGACGGGACTAGGCGTTTCCGGGGAGCTGTTTTTT
.	TRBV5-1	TRBJ1-3	TRBD1	CASSSSYSGQGSRNTIYF	TGCGCCAGCAGCTCCTCTTATTCGGGACAGGGATCTCGGAACACCATATATTTT
.	TRBV27	TRBJ2-2	TRBD2	CATRGLAGAGELFF	TGTGCCACCAGGGGCCTAGCGGGAGCCGGGGAGCTGTTTTTT
.	TRBV7-6	TRBJ1-1	TRBD1	CASSLSSGQGNTEAFF	TGTGCCAGCAGCTTATCGTCGGGACAGGGGAACACTGAAGCTTTCTTT
.	TRBV5-6	TRBJ2-1	TRBD2	CASSFVLFGGRASNEQFF	TGTGCCAGCAGCTTCGTCCTTTTTGGCGGGAGGGCCAGCAATGAGCAGTTCTTC
.	TRBV5-6	TRBJ1-1	.	CASSLEGENTEAFF	TGTGCCAGCAGCTTGGAGGGGGAGAACACTGAAGCTTTCTTT
.	TRBV7-8	TRBJ2-3	.	CASSPVGTSTDTQYF	TGTGCCAGCAGCCCGGTGGGCACTAGCACAGATACGCAGTATTTT
.	TRBV29-1	TRBJ2-5	.	CSVEGGETQYF	TGCAGCGTTGAGGGCGGGGAGACCCAGTACTTC
.	TRBV4-3	TRBJ2-3	TRBD2	CASSLTRTSGAHTQYF	TGCGCCAGCAGCCTTACACGGACTAGCGGGGCTCATACGCAGTATTTT
.	TRBV6-5	TRBJ1-4	.	CASSLSGGWEKLFF	TGTGCCAGCAGCCTTTCCGGGGGGTGGGAAAAACTGTTTTTT
.	TRBV7-2	TRBJ2-3	TRBD2	CASSSGSGGSSADTQYF	TGTGCCAGCAGCTCCGGTAGCGGGGGGAGTAGCGCAGATACGCAGTATTTT
once	TRBV7-2	TRBJ2-7	TRBD2	CASTPSSGSRYEQYF	TGTGCCAGCACCCCATCTAGCGGGAGTCGGTACGAGCAGTACTTC
.	TRBV5-1	TRBJ1-2	TRBD1	CASSSGGADGYTF	TGCGCCAGCAGCTCAGGGGGCGCGGATGGCTACACCTTC
.	TRBV18	TRBJ2-5	.	CASSPPGGKETQYF	TGTGCCAGCTCACCACCCGGGGGAAAAGAGACCCAGTACTTC
.	TRBV4-1	TRBJ2-1	TRBD1	CASSLGPGQRTYNEQFF	TGCGCCAGCAGCCTAGGTCCGGGACAGCGGACCTACAATGAGCAGTTCTTC
.	TRBV4-1	TRBJ2-1	TRBD2	CASSASGIPSSYNEQFF	TGCGCCAGCAGCGCTAGCGGGATCCCGAGCTCCTACAATGAGCAGTTCTTC
.	TRBV4-3	TRBJ2-5	.	CASSQDGQGSGETQYF	TGCGCCAGCAGCCAAGATGGGCAGGGATCGGGTGAGACCCAGTACTTC
few	TRBV21-1	TRBJ2-1	.	CASSKAARQSNEQFF	TGTGCCAGCAGCAAGGCCGCTAGACAGTCCAATGAGCAGTTCTTC
.	TRBV28	TRBJ2-7	TRBD1	CASPLGQGPHEQYF	TGTGCCAGCCCGCTTGGACAGGGACCCCACGAGCAGTACTTC
once	TRBV28	TRBJ2-5	.	CASSPIGETQYF	TGTGCCAGCAGTCCTATCGGGGAGACCCAGTACTTC
.	TRBV19	TRBJ1-5	.	CASSRDGNQPQHF	TGTGCCAGTAGTAGAGACGGCAATCAGCCCCAGCATTTT
.	TRBV5-1	TRBJ2-3	TRBD2	CATEAGGPGDTQYF	TGCGCCACAGAAGCGGGAGGGCCAGGAGATACGCAGTATTTT
.	TRBV5-1	TRBJ2-7	TRBD2	CASSLAWTSGRGSYEQYF	TGCGCCAGCAGCTTGGCCTGGACTAGCGGGAGGGGTTCCTACGAGCAGTACTTC
.	TRBV7-3	TRBJ1-1	.	CASSTRTDTEAFF	TGTGCCAGCAGCACGCGGACAGATACTGAAGCTTTCTTT
.	TRBV27	TRBJ1-3	.	CASSYLLTGQLPSGNTIYF	TGTGCCAGCAGTTACCTCCTTACAGGTCAACTTCCCTCTGGAAACACCATATATTTT
many	TRBV4-3	TRBJ1-2	.	CASSQELQGHWGYTF	TGCGCCAGCAGCCAAGAATTACAGGGCCACTGGGGCTACACCTTC
.	TRBV27	TRBJ2-7	TRBD2	CASSSPPGGVSYEQYF	TGTGCCAGCAGTTCCCCCCCGGGGGGGGTCTCCTACGAGCAGTACTTC
few	TRBV18	TRBJ1-5	.	CASSPQAYSNQPQHF	TGTGCCAGCTCACCTCAAGCTTATAGCAATCAGCCCCAGCATTTT
few	TRBV2	TRBJ2-7	.	CASMVGGRYEQYF	TGTGCCAGCATGGTGGGGGGTAGGTACGAGCAGTACTTC
few	TRBV19	TRBJ2-1	.	CASTMAGYYNEQFF	TGTGCCAGTACTATGGCGGGGTACTACAATGAGCAGTTCTTC
.	TRBV27	TRBJ1-6	.	CASSLFSGYGSPLHF	TGTGCCAGCAGTTTGTTCTCGGGGTACGGTTCACCCCTCCACTTT
.	TRBV23-1	TRBJ2-1	.	CASSPRVAEIYNEQFF	TGCGCCAGCAGTCCCCGGGTAGCGGAGATCTACAATGAGCAGTTCTTC
.	TRBV28	TRBJ2-7	TRBD1	CASKSLHPGQGGYEQYF	TGTGCCAGCAAATCCCTTCATCCGGGACAGGGCGGCTACGAGCAGTACTTC
.	TRBV5-4	TRBJ2-5	TRBD1	CASSGSWGQGRETQYF	TGTGCCAGCAGCGGAAGTTGGGGACAGGGGCGAGAGACCCAGTACTTC
few	TRBV14	TRBJ1-1	.	CASSQERRTGVDRAFF	TGTGCCAGCAGCCAAGAAAGGAGGACGGGGGTTGATAGGGCTTTCTTT